This TCR beta chain originates from a study of shared T cell receptors in the human thymus. Only in-frame clones appear in the TCRdb table, and some are missing; sequencing was by immunoSEQ multiplex PCR. The sample shows hundreds of thousands of clones, approximately 89% of them seen only once. Germline V lookup: CDR1 SEHNR, CDR2 FQNEAQ (reference sequence). The CDR3 is 16 amino acids. Trimming removed 6 bases from V and 4 bases from J; junction bases left unmatched: 4. The sample was also reused in another study, on human thymus T cells.

The sequence was obtained from a boy younger than two with a congenital heart defect. Source material: thymocytes. The chain joins TRBV7-9 to TRBJ2-2, with 14 bases aligning to TRBD2. The CDR3, as DNA: TGTGCCAGCAGTGCGACTAGCGGGAGGGGCACCGGGGAGCTGTTTTTT. Residues: CASSATSGRGTGELFF. Using reference TRBV7-9 and TRBJ2-2 for the parts outside the CDR3, the full variable domain is DTGVSQNPRHKITKRGQNVTFRCDPISEHNRLYWYRQTLGQGPEFLTYFQNEAQLEKSRLLSDRFSAERPKGSFSTLEIQRTEQGDSAMYLCASSATSGRGTGELFFGEGSRLTVL.